A selection of T cell receptor beta chains follows, all from one sample in a study of blood T cells in healthy people across ages. TCRdb recomputed calls from the 5' RACE reads with MiXCR, one row per CDR3 protein. The table has hundreds of thousands of distinct CDR3 sequences, approximately 30% seen once. The specimen was blood. These receptors came from a woman of 80 years or more in good health. The conserved cysteine and the conserved F or W are not part of the CDR3 here. The order of the fields is V gene, CDR3 length, J gene, CDR3 protein.

TRBV10-3	13	TRBJ1-5	AISEPSQPNQPQH
TRBV30	10	TRBJ2-3	AWNRGPDTQY
TRBV6-1	14	TRBJ1-5	ASSDGGQYSNQPQH
TRBV5-1	13	TRBJ2-1	ASSLGSGGAHEQF
TRBV3-1	12	TRBJ1-5	ASGQAGWGQPQH
TRBV6-5	11	TRBJ2-1	ASSYSRENEQF
TRBV27	13	TRBJ2-5	ASSSGGSGGAKQY
TRBV2	13	TRBJ2-1	ASSETRNWPNEQF
TRBV20-1	12	TRBJ2-2	SATAGPNTGELF
TRBV2	9	TRBJ1-2	ASNRLYGYT
TRBV28	12	TRBJ1-5	ASRPGVGFQPQH
TRBV29-1	10	TRBJ2-7	SVEAGGHEQY
TRBV30	10	TRBJ1-4	AWMTSTKKLF
TRBV7-2	14	TRBJ2-1	ASSFRSSGGGNEQF
TRBV7-2	14	TRBJ2-7	ASSLGDHRSSYEQY
TRBV7-9	14	TRBJ1-6	ASSRQGSSYNSPLH
TRBV20-1	13	-	SAIGGGPTYNEQY
TRBV4-1	14	TRBJ1-6	ASSQDKASNNSPLH
TRBV10-3	11	TRBJ2-7	AISTGFTYEQY
TRBV29-1	11	TRBJ1-1	SVSGQSYTEAF
TRBV4-1	11	TRBJ2-3	ATGGIDTDTQY
TRBV18	16	TRBJ1-5	ASSPTQLLGISNQPQH
TRBV20-1	11	TRBJ1-1	SAYDGRGTEAF
TRBV15	10	TRBJ1-1	ATSRDRTEAF
TRBV5-1	13	TRBJ2-3	ASSFTGGGTDTQY
TRBV5-1	14	TRBJ1-3	ASSLERVISGNTIY
TRBV9	13	TRBJ1-6	ASSPWDSTASPLH
TRBV12-3/TRBV12-4	11	TRBJ2-1	ASSLGGVGEQF
TRBV25-1	12	TRBJ1-2	ASSDGANPYGYT
TRBV7-2	12	TRBJ2-2	ASQTGQGTGELF
TRBV18	14	TRBJ2-2	ASSPLQPDSTGELF
TRBV5-1	14	TRBJ2-3	ASSLAPGIGTDTQY
TRBV6-1	12	TRBJ2-1	ASSEIWDSREQF
TRBV19	16	TRBJ2-6	ASRVGQGQRTGANVLT
TRBV6-5	13	TRBJ1-2	ASSYSGGMNYGYT